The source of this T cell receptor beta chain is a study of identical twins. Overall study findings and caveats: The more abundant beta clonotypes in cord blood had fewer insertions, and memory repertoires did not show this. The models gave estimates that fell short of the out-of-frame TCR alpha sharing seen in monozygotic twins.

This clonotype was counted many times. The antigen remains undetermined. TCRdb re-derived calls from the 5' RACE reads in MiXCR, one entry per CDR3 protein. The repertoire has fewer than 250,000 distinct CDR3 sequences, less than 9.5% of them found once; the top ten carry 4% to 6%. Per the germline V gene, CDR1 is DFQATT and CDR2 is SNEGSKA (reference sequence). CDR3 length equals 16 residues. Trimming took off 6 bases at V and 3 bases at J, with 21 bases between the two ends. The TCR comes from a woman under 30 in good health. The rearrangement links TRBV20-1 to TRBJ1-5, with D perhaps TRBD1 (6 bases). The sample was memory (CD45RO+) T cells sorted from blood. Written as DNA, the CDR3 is TGCAGTGCGGGGCGCCCAACCGGGACACTCAATCAGCCCCAGCATTTT. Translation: CSAGRPTGTLNQPQHF.